The 23 T cell receptor beta chains presented below share a single source sample, sequenced in a study of Graves' ophthalmopathy and Graves' hyperthyroidism. From RNA, the CDR3 regions of TCR beta chains were amplified and sequenced. RT-PCR was first run with HTBI primers, then multiplex PCR in a second round. TCRdb called the multiplex PCR reads again in MiXCR, with one record for every CDR3 protein. The table lists around 1,200,000 distinct CDR3 sequences, about 36% of them singletons. The source material was peripheral blood or thyroid tissue (not recorded which). The origin of the receptors is an adult man with Graves' hyperthyroidism.

A note on this clonotype: No conserved phenylalanine or tryptophan ends this CDR3, so it is likely a read error. The limits of the CDR3 on the DNA are not certain, so only TCRdb's listed CDR3 is given. The chain combines TRBV5-4 with TRBJ1-4. CDR1 is SGHNT, CDR2 YYREEE, per germline (reference sequence). A total of 8 residues make up the CDR3, ends included. The CDR3 spells CASSLQGP.

This clonotype was recorded many times. The gene calls are TRBV7-6 and TRBJ2-7; 8 nucleotides match TRBD1. There are 14 residues in the CDR3. V lost 3 bases to trimming and J lost 5 bases; unmatched junction nucleotides: 6. Germline CDR1 is SGHVS and CDR2 is FNYEAQ. The CDR3 DNA is TGTGCCAGCAGCTTTTCGGACAGGGTCCACGAGCAGTACTTC. Amino acids: CASSFSDRVHEQYF.

The chain is built from TRBV5-1 and TRBJ2-7; possible D gene TRBD2, 6 bases. Germline CDR1 is SGHRS and CDR2 is YFSETQ. The ends were cut back, 2 bases at V and 4 bases at J, with 13 bases in the middle. The CDR3 is 14 amino acids. The CDR3 spells CASSFVGGNYEQYF. The CDR3 nucleotides are TGCGCCAGCAGCTTCGTGGGAGGAAATTACGAGCAGTACTTC.

This clonotype showed up many times. The V gene is TRBV4-1, the J gene TRBJ2-5; D is possibly TRBD2 (5 bases). Germline V CDR1 and CDR2: MGHRA, YSYEKL. The length of the CDR3 is 14 residues. V lost 1 base and J 2 bases, leaving 8 bases between the germline ends. Written as DNA, the CDR3 is TGCGCCAGCAGCCAAGGGACTCAGCAAGAGACCCAGTACTTC. Residues: CASSQGTQQETQYF.

For this clonotype: Being one base from a much bigger clone, this may be a read error. The chain uses TRBV19 and TRBJ1-2, with 9 bases lining up with TRBD1. The CDR3 loop spans 18 amino acids. The trim removed 5 bases at V and 0 bases at J, leaving 13 bases unmatched. The germline V gene has CDR1 LNHDA and CDR2 SQIVND (reference sequence). CDR3 region: CASSVSGTGNTANYGYTF. For the CDR3, the DNA is TGTGCCAGTAGTGTATCCGGGACAGGGAACACCGCTAACTATGGCTACACCTTC.

The chain joins TRBV30 to TRBJ2-7, with 9 bases matching TRBD2. The CDR3 is made up of 14 amino acids. The V gene's germline CDR1 is GTSNPN and CDR2 SVGIG (reference sequence). The junction had 7 bases not matched to a gene; V was cut back by 7 bases and J by 0 bases. CDR3: CASRGSGSSYEQYF. Here the CDR3 DNA reads TGTGCCTCCCGCGGTAGCGGGAGCTCCTACGAGCAGTACTTC.

This clonotype has only a few counts. V and J are TRBV6-1 and TRBJ2-5; 9 bases map to TRBD2. CDR1 MNHNS and CDR2 SASEGT come from the germline V gene. Unmatched junction bases numbered 6, after V lost 10 bases and J lost 0 bases. There are 14 residues in the CDR3. CDR3 in DNA: TGTGCCACCGGACTAGCGAGACACCAAGAGACCCAGTACTTC. Its protein product is CATGLARHQETQYF.

CDR3 loop: CASIEGSSSYNSPLHF. The CDR3 DNA follows: TGTGCCAGCATCGAGGGTAGCAGCTCCTATAATTCACCCCTCCACTTT. V and J are TRBV7-8 and TRBJ1-6; D not resolved. From germline, CDR1 is SGHVS and CDR2 FQNEAQ. This CDR3 is built from 16 residues. Trimming removed 7 bases at V and 0 bases at J, with 13 bases between.

This clonotype was observed a handful of times. V and J are TRBV5-5 and TRBJ1-5; D ambiguous. V lost 5 bases to trimming and J lost 2 bases, with 14 bases between them. The CDR3 runs 15 residues. In germline, CDR1 is SGHKS, CDR2 YYEKEE (reference sequence). The CDR3 DNA follows: TGTGCCAGCAGTCTCGGACCGGAGGGCAATCAGCCCCAGCATTTT. Translating it yields CASSLGPEGNQPQHF.

This clonotype was found many times. At one end, the junction sequence differs from germline, possibly due to a read error. The chain carries TRBV7-2 and TRBJ2-5; the match to TRBD2 covers 10 bases. Per germline, CDR1 SGHTA and CDR2 FQGNSA. This CDR3 region has 13 residues. The CDR3: CASSPGLSGGKRF. The CDR3 DNA is TGTGCCAGCAGCCCGGGTCTTAGCGGGGGGAAACGTTTC.

In its sample, this clonotype was seen many times. V usage is TRBV7-2 and J usage is TRBJ1-4, with no clear D. Germline loops: CDR1 SGHTA, CDR2 FQGNSA. CDR3 length equals 16 residues. V was shortened by 2 bases and J by 3 bases, with 13 bases between the two germline ends. CDR3 sequence: CASSLTAVASNEKLFF. CDR3 in DNA: TGTGCCAGCAGCTTAACGGCCGTGGCATCTAATGAAAAACTGTTTTTT.

The chain couples TRBV2 to TRBJ1-6; 7 nucleotides agree with TRBD1. Germline assignment: CDR1 SNHLY and CDR2 FYNNEI. The CDR3 spans 14 residues. J lost 7 bases, V lost 2 bases, and 2 bases had no gene match. The CDR3 is CASSELGQNSPLHF. The DNA for the CDR3 is TGTGCCAGCAGTGAATTGGGACAGAATTCACCCCTCCACTTT.

In this sample, this clonotype turned up many times. The CDR3 DNA reads as TGTGCCAGCAGCTTAGATCAGGCCAGGCTATCGCCCCAGCATTTT. Translating it yields CASSLDQARLSPQHF. V is TRBV11-3 and J is TRBJ1-5; D gene unclear. Germline V gene sequence: CDR1 SGHNT, CDR2 YENEEA. The CDR3 length is 15 residues. V lost 0 bases and J 9 bases, leaving 15 bases between the germline ends.

In its sample, this clonotype was seen many times. The chain joins TRBV7-9 to TRBJ2-5; TRBD1 matches at 7 bases. From germline, CDR1 is SEHNR and CDR2 FQNEAQ (reference sequence). V shed 7 bases, J shed 0 bases, and the junction held 5 bases outside the gene matches. This CDR3 has 14 residues. CDR3 DNA sequence: TGTGCCAGCACCCCGGGGACAGACCAAGAGACCCAGTACTTC. It yields the protein CASTPGTDQETQYF.

This clonotype was counted many times. The chain's CDR3 is CSVPGQGVAFF. In DNA form, the CDR3 reads TGCAGCGTTCCGGGACAGGGGGTAGCTTTCTTT. This sequence joins TRBV29-1 and TRBJ1-1; the match to TRBD1 covers 11 bases. The CDR3 covers 11 residues. Unmatched junction bases numbered 3, after V lost 5 bases and J lost 10 bases. Germline loops: CDR1 SQVTM, CDR2 ANQGSEA. Full variable domain (missing parts from reference TRBV29-1 and TRBJ1-1): SAVISQKPSRDICQRGTSLTIQCQVDSQVTMMFWYRQQPGQSLTLIATANQGSEATYESGFVIDKFPISRPNLTFSTLTVSNMSPEDSSIYLCSVPGQGVAFFGQGTRLTVV.

This clonotype was recorded a few times. This chain uses TRBV6-5 with TRBJ1-3, with D unresolved. This CDR3 contains 15 residues. V was clipped by 7 bases and J by 4 bases, with 17 bases between them. Germline-derived CDR1 and CDR2 are MNHEY and SVGAGI. The CDR3 DNA reads as TGTGCCAGCAAGACTGGCGGTTCGGTGGGAAACACCATATATTTT. Protein: CASKTGGSVGNTIYF.

Written as DNA, the CDR3 is TGCAGTGCTAGAGATTGGACAGGGGGTCTCGAGCAGTACTTC. It translates to CSARDWTGGLEQYF. This chain connects TRBV20-1 to TRBJ2-7, with 10 positions matching TRBD1. V shed 0 bases and J 6 bases; nucleotides not matched to a gene: 5. The germline gives CDR1 DFQATT, CDR2 SNEGSKA (reference sequence). The CDR3 covers 14 residues.

This clonotype was recorded many times. This chain uses TRBV19 with TRBJ2-5; tentative D call: TRBD1 (6 bases). Trimming took off 6 bases at V and 1 base at J, with 15 bases between the two ends. Germline V gene lookup returns CDR1 LNHDA and CDR2 SQIVND (reference sequence). This CDR3 spans 15 amino acids. The CDR3 reads CASSVTGTGQETQYF. DNA for the CDR3: TGTGCCAGTAGCGTCACAGGGACCGGCCAAGAGACCCAGTACTTC.

A few counts support this clonotype. The chain couples TRBV19 to TRBJ1-5; 10 positions agree with TRBD1. CDR1 and CDR2 (germline): LNHDA, SQIVND (reference sequence). CDR3 size: 17 residues. V shed 2 bases, J shed 5 bases, and the junction held 9 bases outside the gene matches. For the CDR3, the DNA is TGTGCCAGTAGTATATGGGTCGGACAGGGGGGCCATCAGCCCCAGCATTTT. It translates to CASSIWVGQGGHQPQHF.

CDR3 region: CASSPRRPGEIQETQYF. CDR3 nucleotides: TGTGCCAGCAGCCCCCGCCGGCCAGGCGAGATCCAAGAGACCCAGTACTTC. The V and J genes are TRBV11-2 and TRBJ2-5; no definite D call. The CDR3 has 17 residues. Germline-derived CDR1 and CDR2 are SGHAT and FQNNGV. V gave up 5 bases and J gave up 1 base, with 20 bases separating them.

The V call is TRBV20-1, the J call TRBJ2-3, with TRBD1 as a possible D gene (5 bases). This CDR3 is built from 13 residues. Germline-derived CDR1 and CDR2 are DFQATT and SNEGSKA (reference sequence). Trimming took off 8 bases at V and 2 bases at J, with 14 bases between the two ends. CDR3 amino acids: CSTLGPYTDTQYF. Here the CDR3 DNA reads TGCAGTACATTGGGGCCTTACACAGATACGCAGTATTTT.

This clonotype has at least ten counts. This chain uses TRBV24-1 with TRBJ2-5, with D possibly being TRBD1 (6 bases). Germline V gives CDR1 KGHDR, CDR2 SFDVKD. The V and J ends lost 5 bases and 4 bases respectively, with 13 bases between them. CDR3 length equals 14 residues. The CDR3 coding sequence is TGTGCCACCAGTGCTACAGGGCCGGGAGAGACCCAGTACTTC. Encoded protein: CATSATGPGETQYF.

This clonotype appeared many times. V usage is TRBV20-1 and J usage is TRBJ1-2; D possibly corresponds to TRBD1 (6 bases). This CDR3 contains 13 residues. V lost 8 bases and J lost 5, with 18 bases in between. CDR1 DFQATT and CDR2 SNEGSKA come from the germline V gene (reference sequence). CDR3 region: CSPPGHGEYGYTF. The CDR3 DNA sequence: TGCAGTCCTCCGGGACACGGGGAATATGGCTACACCTTC.